Below, 28 T cell receptor beta chains from the same sample are listed, as sequenced in a study of T cell responses to AZD1222 COVID-19 vaccine (dated by TCRdb to about 2021). Per the publication, the time point label means: about 28 days (+/-7) after the second vaccine dose. The method was the immunoSEQ multiplex PCR assay. TCRdb holds this immuneACCESS table with in-frame rearrangements only. Some clones are missing; in checked studies, unresolved V genes explain under half, and the rest has no known cause. This sample has under 60,000 clones in its table, and roughly 90% of those were observed once. Of the sample, roughly 5.3% is held by the ten largest clones. Sequencing used peripheral blood, obtained 28 days after the second AZD1222 dose. All receptors come from an adult who received the AZD1222 COVID-19 vaccine.

This clone appeared once. In DNA, the CDR3 is TGTGCCAGTACGACAGAATCGAACACCGGGGAGCTGTTTTTT. Residues: CASTTESNTGELFF. V and J are TRBV19 and TRBJ2-2; weak D call: TRBD1 (5 bases). The germline CDR1 and CDR2 sequences are LNHDA and SQIVND (reference sequence). This CDR3 has 14 residues. V shed 7 bases and J shed 0 bases, with 9 bases lying between them. Together with reference TRBV19 and TRBJ2-2, the CDR3 gives the full variable domain: DGGITQSPKYLFRKEGQNVTLSCEQNLNHDAMYWYRQDPGQGLRLIYYSQIVNDFQKGDIAEGYSVSREKKESFPLTVTSAQKNPTAFYLCASTTESNTGELFFGEGSRLTVL.

The chain uses TRBV5-1 and TRBJ2-7; TRBD1 aligns across 8 bases. The germline V gene encodes CDR1 SGHRS and CDR2 YFSETQ. V was pared by 1 base and J by 0 bases, with 3 bases of the junction left unmatched. The CDR3 has 15 amino acids. The DNA of the CDR3 is TGCGCCAGCAGCTTGCAGGACAGGGTCTCCTACGAGCAGTACTTC. Amino acid sequence: CASSLQDRVSYEQYF.

This clone was detected only once. The V call is TRBV27, the J call TRBJ2-7; TRBD1 aligns across 11 bases. The CDR3 covers 15 residues. The germline CDR1 and CDR2 sequences are MNHEY and SMNVEV (reference sequence). Trimming cost V 5 bases and J 5 bases; bases outside gene matches: 8. CDR3 DNA: TGTGCCAGCAGTCCGCTGGACAGGGGGCGCCACGAGCAGTACTTC. As protein: CASSPLDRGRHEQYF.

V and J are TRBV7-9 and TRBJ2-5, with a weak D call TRBD2 (7 bases). Trimming took off 1 base at V and 7 bases at J, with 13 bases between the two ends. The germline gives CDR1 SEHNR, CDR2 FQNEAQ (reference sequence). This CDR3 has 14 residues. Here the CDR3 DNA reads TGTGCCAGCAGCTTAGGCGGGGGCTTTGCGACCCAGTACTTC. Translated: CASSLGGGFATQYF.

CDR3 loop: CASTDRGSYEQYF. The DNA of the CDR3 is TGTGCCAGCACCGACAGGGGGAGCTACGAGCAGTACTTC. J is TRBJ2-7 and V is TRBV28, with 9 bases that match TRBD1. Trimming at V came to 7 bases and at J to 3 bases, leaving 4 bases not matched to a gene. Germline V CDR1 and CDR2: MDHEN, SYDVKM. The CDR3 loop spans 13 amino acids.

The chain couples TRBV4-1 to TRBJ2-7; maybe TRBD2 (6 bases). The CDR3 has 15 residues. Trimming removed 3 bases from V and 3 bases from J, with 15 bases in between. Germline V gene lookup returns CDR1 MGHRA and CDR2 YSYEKL. This CDR3 is CASSQRASEGYEQYF. In DNA form, the CDR3 reads TGCGCCAGCAGCCAGAGGGCTAGCGAAGGCTACGAGCAGTACTTC.

There are a few counts of this clone. The rearrangement joins TRBV28 to TRBJ2-2; perhaps TRBD1 as D (6 bases). The CDR3 has 12 residues. CDR1 and CDR2 from the germline V gene are MDHEN and SYDVKM. V was shortened by 7 bases and J by 7 bases, with 10 bases between the two germline ends. The CDR3 bases are TGTGCCAGCAAGTCAGGGGACGGGGAGCTGTTTTTT. This encodes CASKSGDGELFF.

The chain employs TRBV6-2 or TRBV6-3 and TRBJ2-4; D remains ambiguous. In germline, CDR1 is MNHEY, CDR2 SVGEGT. CDR3 length: 13 amino acids. V shed 2 bases and J shed 6 bases, with 8 bases lying between them. The CDR3: CASSYGLRNIQYF. The CDR3 DNA follows: TGTGCCAGCAGTTACGGATTAAGAAACATTCAGTACTTC.

CDR3 region: CASSRTVYEQYF. CDR3 DNA: TGTGCCAGCAGCCGCACCGTCTACGAGCAGTACTTC. The rearrangement joins TRBV9 to TRBJ2-7; D remains unclear. There are 12 residues in the CDR3. The germline CDR1 and CDR2 sequences are SGDLS and YYNGEE. With 4 bases removed from V and 3 bases from J, the gap between germline ends came to 8 bases.

CDR3 region: CASSPTGQMYGYTF. In nucleotides, the CDR3 is TGTGCCAGCAGTCCTACCGGACAGATGTATGGCTACACCTTC. The rearrangement joins TRBV6-5 to TRBJ1-2, with a tentative D call TRBD1 (6 bases). The V gene's germline CDR1 is MNHEY and CDR2 SVGAGI. CDR3 length: 14 amino acids. Trimming stripped 5 bases from V and 5 bases from J, with 15 bases between.

This clone was observed once. The chain carries TRBV18 and TRBJ1-5, with TRBD1 identical over 9 bases. CDR3 length: 15 residues. Germline-derived CDR1 and CDR2 are KGHSH and LQKENI. The junction had 1 base not matched to a gene; V was cut back by 3 bases and J by 1 base. The CDR3 coding sequence is TGTGCCAGCTCACCCGGGACAGGGAGCAATCAGCCCCAGCATTTT. Amino acids: CASSPGTGSNQPQHF.

The genes are TRBV6-5 and TRBJ1-6; 9 bases are shared with TRBD1. Germline trimming cut 7 bases from V and 7 bases from J; bases unmatched to any gene: 5. Germline CDR1 reads MNHEY; CDR2 reads SVGAGI. The CDR3 contains 14 residues. The DNA for the CDR3 is TGTGCCAGCATGTGGACAGGGGACAATTCACCCCTCCACTTT. Translation: CASMWTGDNSPLHF.

This clone has just one count. J is TRBJ1-1 and V is TRBV18, with 9 bases lining up with TRBD1. Trimming cost V 3 bases and J 5 bases; bases outside gene matches: 4. CDR3 length: 14 residues. In germline, CDR1 is KGHSH, CDR2 LQKENI. In DNA form, the CDR3 reads TGTGCCAGCTCACCGCAAGACAGGGGGACTGAAGCTTTCTTT. This codes for CASSPQDRGTEAFF. Complete variable domain (other parts from reference TRBV18 and TRBJ1-1): NAGVMQNPRHLVRRRGQEARLRCSPMKGHSHVYWYRQLPEEGLKFMVYLQKENIIDESGMPKERFSAEFPKEGPSILRIQQVVRGDSAAYFCASSPQDRGTEAFFGQGTRLTVV.

Remarks on this clone: The junction shows a germline mismatch at one end, possibly a read error. V is TRBV18 and J is TRBJ2-3, with 10 bases aligning to TRBD1. CDR3 length: 16 amino acids. CDR1 is KGHSH, CDR2 LQKENI, per germline. DNA for the CDR3: TGTGCCAGCTCACCACCCAAGACAGGGGGCACCGATACGCAGTATTTT. This sequence encodes CASSPPKTGGTDTQYF. Full variable domain (missing parts from reference TRBV18 and TRBJ2-3): NAGVMQNPRHLVRRRGQEARLRCSPMKGHSHVYWYRQLPEEGLKFMVYLQKENIIDESGMPKERFSAEFPKEGPSILRIQQVVRGDSAAYFCASSPPKTGGTDTQYFGPGTRLTVL.

The chain combines TRBV7-2 with TRBJ2-7, with 11 nucleotides matching TRBD2. Per germline, CDR1 SGHTA and CDR2 FQGNSA. Trimming cost V 2 bases and J 4 bases; bases outside gene matches: 4. The CDR3 has 15 amino acids. CDR3 DNA: TGTGCCAGCAGCTTATTACTAGCGGGAGAATACGAGCAGTACTTC. It codes for CASSLLLAGEYEQYF.

The chain has TRBV10-3 and TRBJ2-3, with D tentatively TRBD2 (6 bases). Trimming took 11 bases from V and 0 from J, leaving 15 bases between them. The CDR3 consists of 14 residues. In germline, CDR1 is ENHRY, CDR2 SYGVKD. CDR3 residues: CALGVGGSTDTQYF. The CDR3 DNA is TGTGCCTTAGGAGTTGGGGGGAGCACAGATACGCAGTATTTT.

This clone turned up a few times. The chain combines TRBV15 with TRBJ1-5; D not resolved. This CDR3 contains 17 residues. Trimming took off 2 bases at V and 5 bases at J, with 19 bases between the two ends. CDR1 and CDR2 (germline): LNHNV, YYDKDF (reference sequence). For the CDR3, the DNA is TGTGCCACCAGCAGACATGGACGGGCCCCCAGAGATCAGCCCCAGCATTTT. Residues: CATSRHGRAPRDQPQHF.

This chain uses TRBV7-3 with TRBJ2-1; 11 nucleotides agree with TRBD2. Germline CDR1 SGHTA, CDR2 FQGTGA. This CDR3 is built from 15 residues. J lost 4 bases, V lost 4 bases, and 3 bases had no gene match. This CDR3 reads CASSSTSGAYNEQFF. The CDR3 coding sequence is TGTGCCAGCAGCTCGACTAGCGGGGCTTACAATGAGCAGTTCTTC.

A remark on this clone: A read error may account for a junction end that differs from germline. The chain is built from TRBV28 and TRBJ1-4; TRBD1 is a possible D gene (5 bases). Germline V lookup: CDR1 MDHEN, CDR2 SYDVKM. This CDR3 has 14 residues. The CDR3 sequence is CASRRQGSGEHTNF. In DNA, the CDR3 is TGTGCCAGCAGAAGGCAGGGTTCGGGGGAGCATACTAATTTT.

The V gene is TRBV28, the J gene TRBJ2-3; a possible D gene is TRBD1 (6 bases). The length of the CDR3 is 12 residues. Per germline, CDR1 MDHEN and CDR2 SYDVKM. V gave up 8 bases and J gave up 4 bases, with 10 bases separating them. CDR3 sequence (DNA): TGTGCCAGCCACTCAGGGGCAGATACGCAGTATTTT. Its translation is CASHSGADTQYF.

This clone is a singleton in its sample. This chain joins TRBV7-9 and TRBJ1-2; no clear D. Trimming shortened V by 5 bases and J by 5 bases, and 21 bases separated the two germline ends. The CDR3 contains 16 residues. Germline-derived CDR1 and CDR2 are SEHNR and FQNEAQ (reference sequence). The CDR3 is CASSPTQVANTYGYTF. The CDR3 DNA sequence: TGTGCCAGCAGCCCGACCCAAGTCGCTAACACTTATGGCTACACCTTC.

The rearrangement joins TRBV27 to TRBJ2-7; 8 nucleotides match TRBD1. The CDR3 has 13 residues. CDR1 is MNHEY, CDR2 SMNVEV, per germline (reference sequence). V was clipped by 4 bases and J by 6 bases; unmatched bases: 5. The CDR3 DNA reads as TGTGCCAGCAGTTGGGACAGGACGTTCGAGCAGTACTTC. Amino acid sequence: CASSWDRTFEQYF.

V and J are TRBV9 and TRBJ2-3; 8 bases fit TRBD2. The CDR3 runs 14 residues. Germline values: CDR1 SGDLS, CDR2 YYNGEE. Losses at the gene ends were 2 bases for V and 4 bases for J; bases not matched to a gene: 3. CDR3 in DNA: TGTGCCAGCAGCGTTAGCGGGGACCCAGATACGCAGTATTTT. Translation gives CASSVSGDPDTQYF.

The sample holds a few counts of this clone. The rearrangement joins TRBV7-9 to TRBJ2-1, with TRBD2 matching over 10 bases. The CDR3 runs to 15 residues. V was pared by 3 bases and J by 4 bases, with 3 bases of the junction left unmatched. Germline CDR1 and CDR2: SEHNR and FQNEAQ (reference sequence). The CDR3 DNA reads as TGTGCCAGCAGCTTCGGACTAGCGGTATACAATGAGCAGTTCTTC. Encoded protein: CASSFGLAVYNEQFF.

The CDR3 loop reads CARGGYTF. The CDR3 region has the DNA TGTGCCAGAGGTGGCTACACCTTC. V and J are TRBV2 and TRBJ1-2, with D unclear. V lost 9 bases to trimming and J lost 7 bases, with 3 bases between them. Germline V gene sequence: CDR1 SNHLY, CDR2 FYNNEI. This CDR3 is 8 amino acids long.

This clone was observed once. The gene calls are TRBV12-3 or TRBV12-4 and TRBJ1-2, with D tentatively TRBD1 (6 bases). V shed 3 bases and J shed 5 bases, with 7 bases lying between them. This CDR3 comprises 12 residues. The CDR3 region has the DNA TGTGCCAGCAGTTTTCAGGGGTATGGCTACACCTTC. This translates into CASSFQGYGYTF.

The genes are TRBV2 and TRBJ2-3, with 9 bases lining up with TRBD1. Germline V gene sequence: CDR1 SNHLY, CDR2 FYNNEI. V lost 8 bases, J lost 3 bases, and 6 bases stayed unmatched. The CDR3 totals 14 residues. CDR3 DNA: TGTGCCAGCCAGGACAGGGGTGGGACAGATACGCAGTATTTT. It encodes CASQDRGGTDTQYF.

CDR3 loop: CASTPRAQSNSGANVLTF. CDR3 bases: TGTGCCAGTACCCCCCGGGCGCAATCCAACTCTGGGGCCAACGTCCTGACTTTC. V gene TRBV19 combines with J gene TRBJ2-6; D not resolved. The V and J ends lost 7 bases and 0 bases respectively, with 19 bases between them. CDR1 LNHDA and CDR2 SQIVND come from the germline V gene (reference sequence). The CDR3 loop spans 18 amino acids.